A single sample is the source of the 9 T cell receptor beta chains below, sequenced in a study of blood T cell repertoires in COVID-19. Profiling relied on immunoSEQ multiplex PCR, and the TCRdb table lists in-frame clones only, not all of them. Of about 240,000 clones detected, about 80% appear once; the ten largest clones hold more than 9.5%. Sequenced material: peripheral blood. These TCRs come from an elderly woman with acute or convalescent COVID-19.

This chain connects TRBV6-6 to TRBJ1-2, with 11 bases fitting TRBD1. The junction had 13 bases not matched to a gene; V was cut back by 6 bases and J by 7 bases. Germline V lookup: CDR1 MNHNY, CDR2 SVGAGI (reference sequence). This CDR3 has 16 amino acids. As DNA, the CDR3 is TGTGCCAGCAGCCAAAAATCAGGACAGGGGGCAGGTGGCTACACCTTC. Its translation is CASSQKSGQGAGGYTF.

This sequence joins TRBV28 and TRBJ2-5, with 8 bases fitting TRBD1. This CDR3 region has 13 residues. Germline V gene sequence: CDR1 MDHEN, CDR2 SYDVKM. J gave up 4 bases and V 7 bases, and 5 bases lay outside the gene matches. CDR3 residues: CASKQGGRETQYF. CDR3 nucleotides: TGTGCCAGCAAACAGGGGGGCCGAGAGACCCAGTACTTC.

V gene TRBV6-1 combines with J gene TRBJ2-3; D gene unclear. The CDR3 runs to 12 residues. The V and J ends lost 3 bases and 11 bases respectively, with 12 bases between them. The germline gives CDR1 MNHNS, CDR2 SASEGT. Here the CDR3 reads CASSERLGGQYF. The DNA of the CDR3 is TGTGCCAGCAGTGAGCGGCTAGGCGGGCAGTATTTT.

This chain connects TRBV28 to TRBJ1-1; D not certain. Trimming pared 6 bases from V and 3 bases from J, leaving 8 bases between. Germline V lookup: CDR1 MDHEN, CDR2 SYDVKM. The CDR3 has 12 residues. In DNA form, the CDR3 reads TGTGCCAGCAGAGAGAGGGACACTGAAGCTTTCTTT. This codes for CASRERDTEAFF.

The gene calls are TRBV5-1 and TRBJ1-2, with 10 bases fitting TRBD1. The J segment lost 6 bases and the V segment lost 4 bases, leaving 9 bases of the junction unmatched. This CDR3 is built from 15 residues. Germline-derived CDR1 and CDR2 are SGHRS and YFSETQ. CDR3: CASSADRGRDDGYTF. In DNA, the CDR3 is TGCGCCAGCAGCGCCGACAGGGGGCGGGACGATGGCTACACCTTC.

The J gene is TRBJ2-5, the V gene TRBV21-1; the DNA was not compared with TRBD1, the D call given in the table. TRBV21-1 is a pseudogene locus. This CDR3 has 12 residues. The CDR3 reads CASSNNQETQYF. The CDR3 nucleotides read TGTGCCAGCAGCAACAATCAAGAGACCCAGTACTTC.

The chain employs TRBV6-1 and TRBJ1-6; D unresolved. CDR1 is MNHNS, CDR2 SASEGT, per germline. Trimming removed 1 base at V and 14 bases at J, with 18 bases between. The CDR3 length is 15 residues. In DNA form, the CDR3 reads TGTGCCAGCAGTGAAGGATGGGGAAGGGAGTCGACCCTCCACTTT. Its protein product is CASSEGWGRESTLHF.

This chain uses TRBV28 with TRBJ2-7, with 7 positions matching TRBD2. Trimming cost V 6 bases and J 9 bases; bases outside gene matches: 8. CDR1 is MDHEN and CDR2 is SYDVKM in the germline V gene. The length of the CDR3 is 12 residues. CDR3 bases: TGTGCCAGCAGCGCCACGCCGGGGGGGCAGTACTTC. Translation gives CASSATPGGQYF.

This clone was observed a single time. In the same sample, other DNA sequences code for this CDR3. The chain has TRBV11-2 and TRBJ1-6; unclear D gene. Trimming shortened V by 5 bases and J by 3 bases, and 2 bases separated the two germline ends. CDR3 size: 12 residues. Germline CDR1 SGHAT, CDR2 FQNNGV. In nucleotides, the CDR3 is TGTGCCAGCAGCCGCTATAATTCACCCCTCCACTTT. Its translation: CASSRYNSPLHF.